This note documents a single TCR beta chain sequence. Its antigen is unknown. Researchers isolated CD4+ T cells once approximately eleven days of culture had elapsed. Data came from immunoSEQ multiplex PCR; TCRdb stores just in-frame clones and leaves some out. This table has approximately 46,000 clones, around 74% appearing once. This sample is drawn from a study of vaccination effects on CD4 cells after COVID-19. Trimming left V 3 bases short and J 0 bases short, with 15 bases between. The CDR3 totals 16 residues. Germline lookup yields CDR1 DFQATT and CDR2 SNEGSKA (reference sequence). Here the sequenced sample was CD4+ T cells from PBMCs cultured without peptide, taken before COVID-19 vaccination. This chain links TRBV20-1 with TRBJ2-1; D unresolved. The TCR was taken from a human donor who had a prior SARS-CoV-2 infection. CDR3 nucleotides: TGCAGTGCTAGTTCGGCGGAAAAAAGCTCCTACAATGAGCAGTTCTTC. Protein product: CSASSAEKSSYNEQFF.